The 16 T cell receptor beta chains reported below all come from one sample, sequenced in a study of cytomegalovirus exposure and HLA in healthy donors. Researchers ran the PCR with 60 Vbeta and 13 Jbeta primers. Assay used: immunoSEQ multiplex PCR; TCRdb lists only in-frame clones, some missing. In the table there are 240,000 or so clones, approximately 82% of which are singletons. Sequences were obtained from PBMCs. These receptors were obtained from a woman aged 55-75 years in good health and CMV-seropositive.

This CDR3 reads CASGLSFSYNEQFF. As DNA, the CDR3 is TGTGCTAGTGGTTTGTCATTTTCCTACAATGAGCAGTTCTTC. The chain joins TRBV12-5 to TRBJ2-1; D uncertain. The germline V gene has CDR1 LGHNT and CDR2 FRNRAP. This CDR3 spans 14 amino acids. V shed 2 bases and J shed 1 base, with 6 bases lying between them.

This clone was found a few times. CDR3 coding DNA: TGTGCCAGCAGCTTAACGGATCTAGCGGGCACAGATACGCAGTATTTT. Its translation: CASSLTDLAGTDTQYF. The chain joins TRBV7-3 to TRBJ2-3, with 7 bases that match TRBD2. Unmatched junction bases numbered 4, after V lost 0 bases and J lost 1 base. CDR1 and CDR2 from the germline V gene are SGHTA and FQGTGA. The CDR3 has 16 amino acids.

The J gene is TRBJ1-2, the V gene TRBV7-9, with TRBD1 matching over 9 bases. Germline V gives CDR1 SEHNR, CDR2 FQNEAQ (reference sequence). The CDR3 extends over 14 amino acids. Trimming took 5 bases from V and 6 from J; bases not matched to a gene: 7. The CDR3 loop reads CASSPWTGANGYTF. CDR3 in DNA: TGTGCCAGCAGCCCATGGACAGGGGCAAATGGCTACACCTTC.

The chain recombines TRBV5-1 with TRBJ2-5, with a tentative D call TRBD2 (5 bases). Per germline, CDR1 SGHRS and CDR2 YFSETQ. V dropped 7 bases and J dropped 4 bases, with 17 bases sitting between them. This CDR3 has 14 amino acids. Here the CDR3 DNA reads TGCGCCAGCTCTCTTTTGGGAGCTCGAGAGACCCAGTACTTC. It specifies CASSLLGARETQYF.

The CDR3 DNA is TGTGCCAGCTCACCTCGGACAGGGGGCAACGCCAAAAACATTCAGTACTTC. It yields the protein CASSPRTGGNAKNIQYF. The V gene is TRBV18, the J gene TRBJ2-4; 11 nucleotides align to TRBD1. Germline-derived CDR1 and CDR2 are KGHSH and LQKENI. The CDR3 extends over 17 amino acids. The junction had 5 bases not matched to a gene; V was cut back by 3 bases and J by 1 base. Full variable domain (missing parts from reference TRBV18 and TRBJ2-4): NAGVMQNPRHLVRRRGQEARLRCSPMKGHSHVYWYRQLPEEGLKFMVYLQKENIIDESGMPKERFSAEFPKEGPSILRIQQVVRGDSAAYFCASSPRTGGNAKNIQYFGAGTRLSVL.

V is TRBV5-1 and J is TRBJ2-3; weak D call: TRBD2 (6 bases). The V end lost 4 bases, the J end lost 4 bases, and 10 bases lay between the germline ends. The CDR3 sequence is 13 residues long. CDR1 is SGHRS and CDR2 is YFSETQ in the germline V gene. The CDR3 DNA follows: TGCGCCAGCAGCGAACGCGGGGCAGATACGCAGTATTTT. Translating gives CASSERGADTQYF.

The J gene is TRBJ2-2, the V gene TRBV6-5; unclear D gene. The CDR3 spans 13 residues. V was trimmed by 0 bases and J by 5 bases, leaving 4 bases between them. Looked up from germline, CDR1 is MNHEY and CDR2 is SVGAGI. CDR3 sequence: CASSYSSTGELFF. For the CDR3, the DNA is TGTGCCAGCAGTTACTCGAGTACCGGGGAGCTGTTTTTT.

This clone was seen just once. This chain connects TRBV9 to TRBJ2-3; 7 nucleotides align to TRBD2. The CDR3 sequence is 17 residues long. Germline V CDR1 and CDR2: SGDLS, YYNGEE. V dropped 4 bases and J dropped 2; count of bases not matched to a gene: 13. This chain's CDR3 is CASSPSTSNKNTDTQYF. The CDR3 nucleotides are TGTGCCAGCAGCCCCTCGACTAGCAACAAAAACACAGATACGCAGTATTTT.

The chain joins TRBV7-9 to TRBJ1-5, with 8 bases matching TRBD1. This CDR3 is built from 15 residues. The ends lost 7 bases at V and 3 bases at J; junction bases unmatched: 8. The germline V gene encodes CDR1 SEHNR and CDR2 FQNEAQ (reference sequence). The CDR3 sequence is CASMATGDSNQPQHF. The CDR3 DNA follows: TGTGCCAGCATGGCGACAGGGGACTCCAATCAGCCCCAGCATTTT. Variable domain in full (rest from reference TRBV7-9 and TRBJ1-5): DTGVSQNPRHKITKRGQNVTFRCDPISEHNRLYWYRQTLGQGPEFLTYFQNEAQLEKSRLLSDRFSAERPKGSFSTLEIQRTEQGDSAMYLCASMATGDSNQPQHFGDGTRLSIL.

J is TRBJ1-1 and V is TRBV10-3, with D tentatively TRBD1 (5 bases). The CDR3 contains 13 residues. Deletions cut 10 bases from V and 0 bases from J, with 12 bases between. The V gene's germline CDR1 is ENHRY and CDR2 SYGVKD. In DNA, the CDR3 is TGTGCCACCGCCCGGGGGTTGAACACTGAAGCTTTCTTT. It is translated as CATARGLNTEAFF.

Remarks on this clone: Relative to the germline gene, one junction end is altered; a read error may explain this. The rearrangement links TRBV7-9 to TRBJ1-1, with TRBD1 as a possible D gene (6 bases). The CDR3 covers 15 residues. Germline V lookup: CDR1 SEHNR, CDR2 FQNEAQ (reference sequence). CDR3 sequence: CSSSLVRTVNTEAFF. The CDR3 nucleotides are TGTTCCAGCAGCTTAGTAAGGACAGTGAACACTGAAGCTTTCTTT.

This chain joins TRBV20-1 and TRBJ2-1, with 7 bases aligning to TRBD2. CDR1 is DFQATT and CDR2 is SNEGSKA in the germline V gene (reference sequence). The CDR3 covers 11 residues. J gave up 7 bases and V 6 bases, and 3 bases lay outside the gene matches. The CDR3 sequence: CSAGRGNEQFF. The CDR3 DNA is TGCAGTGCGGGGCGGGGGAATGAGCAGTTCTTC.

This clone appeared a few times. The rearrangement uses TRBV7-9 and TRBJ1-1; perhaps TRBD1 as D (5 bases). Germline CDR1 reads SEHNR; CDR2 reads FQNEAQ (reference sequence). This CDR3 has 13 residues. V dropped 5 bases and J dropped 2 bases, with 9 bases sitting between them. The CDR3 coding sequence is TGTGCCAGCAGCCCCCGGACAAACACTGAAGCTTTCTTT. It encodes CASSPRTNTEAFF.

The chain uses TRBV9 and TRBJ1-2; D possibly corresponds to TRBD1 (5 bases). The CDR3 loop spans 14 amino acids. Germline V CDR1 and CDR2: SGDLS, YYNGEE. V shed 2 bases and J shed 0 bases, with 8 bases lying between them. CDR3 region: CASSVDSSNYGYTF. CDR3 in DNA: TGTGCCAGCAGCGTTGACAGTTCTAACTATGGCTACACCTTC. The full variable domain, completed using reference TRBV9 and TRBJ1-2, is DSGVTQTPKHLITATGQRVTLRCSPRSGDLSVYWYQQSLDQGLQFLIQYYNGEERAKGNILERFSAQQFPDLHSELNLSSLELGDSALYFCASSVDSSNYGYTFGSGTRLTVV.

This chain joins TRBV5-4 and TRBJ1-2, with D possibly being TRBD1 (6 bases). This CDR3 is built from 16 residues. Germline V gene data show CDR1 as SGHNT and CDR2 as YYREEE (reference sequence). V was clipped by 4 bases and J by 2 bases, with 18 bases between them. CDR3 in DNA: TGTGCCAGCAGCCCCCAACCAGGGGACGGAAACTATGGCTACACCTTC. Protein sequence: CASSPQPGDGNYGYTF.

The chain uses TRBV11-1 and TRBJ2-3; 10 nucleotides line up with TRBD2. CDR3 length: 18 residues. V was pared by 0 bases and J by 5 bases, with 11 bases of the junction left unmatched. The germline gives CDR1 SGHAT, CDR2 FQDESV (reference sequence). CDR3 bases: TGTGCCAGCAGCTTAGCGCGGAGCGGGAGGGCCCGTAAAGATACGCAGTATTTT. The encoded protein is CASSLARSGRARKDTQYF.